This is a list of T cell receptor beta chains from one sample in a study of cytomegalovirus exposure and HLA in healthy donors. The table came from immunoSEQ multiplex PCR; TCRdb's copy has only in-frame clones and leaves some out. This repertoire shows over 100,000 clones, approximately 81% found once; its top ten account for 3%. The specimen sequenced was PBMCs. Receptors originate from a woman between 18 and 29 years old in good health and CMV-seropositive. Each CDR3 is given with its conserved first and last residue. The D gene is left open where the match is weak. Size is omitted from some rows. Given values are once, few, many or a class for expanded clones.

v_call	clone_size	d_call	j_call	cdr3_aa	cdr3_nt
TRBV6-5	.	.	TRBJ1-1	CASSFFSTGTEAFF	TGTGCCAGCAGCTTTTTCTCGACGGGCACTGAAGCTTTCTTT
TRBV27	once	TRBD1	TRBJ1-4	CASSSDRDSFEKLFF	TGTGCCAGCAGTTCCGACCGGGACAGCTTCGAAAAACTGTTTTTT
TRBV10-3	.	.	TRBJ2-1	CAIIGQKGNEQFF	TGTGCCATCATTGGACAGAAGGGCAATGAGCAGTTCTTC
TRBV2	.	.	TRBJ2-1	CAAWRAAEQFF	TGTGCCGCTTGGAGGGCAGCTGAGCAGTTCTTC
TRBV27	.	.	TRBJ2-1	CASSLVRVGFRGSYNEQFF	TGTGCCAGCAGTTTGGTCCGGGTTGGTTTCCGCGGCTCCTACAATGAGCAGTTCTTC
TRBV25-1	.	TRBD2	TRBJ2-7	CASTGLAGQYF	TGTGCCAGCACCGGACTAGCGGGGCAGTACTTC
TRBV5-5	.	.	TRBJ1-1	CASSFLREGATEAFF	TGTGCCAGCAGCTTCCTCAGGGAAGGGGCCACTGAAGCTTTCTTT
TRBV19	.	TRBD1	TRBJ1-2	CASEQGTDFYGYTF	TGTGCCAGCGAACAGGGGACAGACTTCTATGGCTACACCTTC
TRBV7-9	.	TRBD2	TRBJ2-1	CASSPVPGLAGEQFF	TGTGCCAGCAGCCCGGTCCCGGGACTAGCGGGTGAGCAGTTCTTC
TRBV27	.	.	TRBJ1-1	CASSPLRENTEAFF	TGTGCCAGCAGTCCGCTCCGGGAAAACACTGAAGCTTTCTTT
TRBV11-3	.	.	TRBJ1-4	CASSLGVAGEHEKLFF	TGTGCCAGCAGCTTAGGCGTGGCAGGGGAACATGAAAAACTGTTTTTT
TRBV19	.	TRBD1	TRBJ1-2	CASSISSRGAIYGYTF	TGTGCCAGTAGTATCTCGTCCAGGGGGGCGATCTATGGCTACACCTTC
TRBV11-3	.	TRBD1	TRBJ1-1	CASSPGTVNTEAFF	TGTGCCAGCAGCCCTGGGACAGTGAACACTGAAGCTTTCTTT
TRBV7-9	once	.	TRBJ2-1	CASSLVWGDEQFF	TGTGCCAGCAGCTTAGTCTGGGGAGATGAGCAGTTCTTC
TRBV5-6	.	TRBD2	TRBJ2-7	CASSLGGSGVYEQYF	TGTGCCAGCAGCTTGGGGGGTAGCGGGGTCTACGAGCAGTACTTC
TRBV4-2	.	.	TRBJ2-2	CASSQSGGGTGELFF	TGTGCCAGCAGCCAATCAGGGGGAGGAACCGGGGAGCTGTTTTTT
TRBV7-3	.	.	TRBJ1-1	CASSPGGADNTEAFF	TGTGCCAGCAGCCCCGGGGGGGCGGACAACACTGAAGCTTTCTTT
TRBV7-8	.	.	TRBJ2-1	CASRGQYNEQFF	TGTGCCAGCAGGGGACAATACAATGAGCAGTTCTTC
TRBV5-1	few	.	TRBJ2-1	CASSPGQANEQFF	TGCGCCAGCAGCCCGGGTCAAGCCAATGAGCAGTTCTTC